This TCR beta chain was captured by sequencing in a study of response to subunit inactivated influenza vaccine. In TCRdb, the RT-PCR reads were re-called with MiXCR into one record per CDR3 protein. The top ten hold roughly 10% of the sample, which has 750,000 to 850,000 distinct CDR3 sequences, around a sixth seen once. Only a few counts were recorded for this clonotype. No antigen is known for it. With 3 bases removed from V and 2 bases from J, the gap between germline ends came to 16 bases. The germline gives CDR1 DFQATT, CDR2 SNEGSKA (reference sequence). CDR3 length equals 15 residues. Findings and limits, study-wide: Authors proposed each seasonal influenza vaccination draws in few new T cells.

The starting material was PBMCs from blood, obtained about 5 days after vaccination. This TCR came from a man aged 50-59 years who received an inactivated influenza vaccine. The chain links TRBV20-1 to TRBJ2-5; D is perhaps TRBD1 (5 bases). CDR3 sequence (DNA): TGCAGTGCTAGGGACCAGACAGCATATCAAGAGACCCAGTACTTC. Amino acid sequence: CSARDQTAYQETQYF.